This T cell receptor (beta chain) is from a study of blood T cell repertoires in COVID-19. Across the whole study: Collection of acute and convalescent COVID-19 samples took place in the United States, Italy and Spain. The cDNA or gDNA used as material had been derived from T cells, B-cell-depleted T cells, or PBMCs.

The germline V gene encodes CDR1 ENHRY and CDR2 SYGVKD. V was cut by 0 bases and J by 2 bases, with 7 bases left in between. The CDR3 length is 14 residues. Seattle patients were enrolled during active infection and followed longitudinally. In the source study's methods: It was from reference gene primer amplification that nucleated cell counts were estimated. Assay: immunoSEQ multiplex PCR; the TCRdb copy retains only in-frame clones and omits some. From that table come the V and J calls and clone size; the DNA was used to work out D and trimming. The sample includes about 320,000 clones, about 91% seen only once; the top ten take around 1.6%. This clone was observed a few times.

This sequence joins TRBV10-3 and TRBJ2-5, with D possibly TRBD2 on 5 matching bases. The specimen sequenced was peripheral blood. This clonotype was obtained from a woman in her 30s with COVID-19, enrolled during active disease. The CDR3 loop is CAISESGRQETQYF. CDR3 sequence (DNA): TGTGCCATCAGTGAGTCAGGGAGACAAGAGACCCAGTACTTC.